This passage covers 21 T cell receptor beta chains from one sample sequenced in a study of CD8+CD57+ T cells in acquired aplastic anemia. TCR beta VDJ combinations and CDR3 sequences were profiled from genomic DNA. Via MiXCR, TCRdb re-called the reads, giving one row per CDR3 protein. Of about 400,000 distinct CDR3 sequences listed, 65% to 80% are singletons. Sequenced: sorted CD4+, CD8+, or CD8+CD57+ T cells (not recorded which) from PBMCs. The receptor source for this set is a human donor in good health, serving as a control.

Details on this clonotype: The junction and the germline gene differ at one end; a read error may be behind it. This chain joins TRBV15 and TRBJ1-1; no definite D call. Germline-derived CDR1 and CDR2 are LNHNV and YYDKDF (reference sequence). The CDR3 sequence is 13 residues long. CDR3 nucleotides: TGCGCCAGCAGATCGATCCAATCTACTGCGGCTTTTTTT. It yields the protein CASRSIQSTAAFF.

Ten or more counts support this clonotype. The chain links TRBV19 to TRBJ2-7; 11 positions match TRBD1. Trimming took 10 bases from V and 3 from J; bases not matched to a gene: 8. Germline assignment: CDR1 LNHDA and CDR2 SQIVND (reference sequence). The CDR3 runs to 14 residues. The CDR3 sequence: CATRRTGGGYEQYF. The CDR3 nucleotides are TGTGCCACCAGGAGGACAGGGGGCGGCTACGAGCAGTACTTC.

This clonotype appeared many times. The chain joins TRBV20-1 to TRBJ2-1; no clear D gene. CDR1 and CDR2 (germline): DFQATT, SNEGSKA (reference sequence). V was clipped by 3 bases and J by 4 bases, with 13 bases between them. This CDR3 has 14 amino acids. Here the CDR3 DNA reads TGCAGTGCTAGCCGCCACTCAACTTACAATGAGCAGTTCTTC. Its translation is CSASRHSTYNEQFF.

The sample holds a few counts of this clonotype. This may be a read error, as it is one base from a much larger clone. This sequence joins TRBV7-2 and TRBJ2-1, with a weak D call TRBD2 (6 bases). CDR3 length: 15 amino acids. Trimming left V 3 bases short and J 7 bases short, with 16 bases between. Germline CDR1 reads SGHTA; CDR2 reads FQGNSA. The CDR3 protein is CASSLGQGGINEQFF. CDR3 nucleotides: TGTGCCAGCAGCTTGGGTCAGGGCGGGATAAATGAGCAGTTCTTC.

CDR3 sequence reads: CSAQQPGQGGMTEAFF. CDR3 nucleotides: TGCAGTGCTCAACAACCGGGACAGGGTGGGATGACTGAAGCTTTCTTT. The chain recombines TRBV20-1 with TRBJ1-1, with 9 nucleotides matching TRBD1. Trimming took 5 bases from V and 5 from J; bases not matched to a gene: 15. Germline lookup yields CDR1 DFQATT and CDR2 SNEGSKA (reference sequence). The CDR3 sequence is 16 residues long.

The V gene is TRBV7-4, the J gene TRBJ2-7; unclear D gene. V was cut by 8 bases and J by 5 bases, with 22 bases left in between. Germline V lookup: CDR1 SGHVT, CDR2 SQSDAQ. This CDR3 has 15 amino acids. DNA for the CDR3: TGTGCCAGCGGCGGTACCGGAACGTCGGACCACGAGCAGTACTTC. Residues: CASGGTGTSDHEQYF. Full variable domain (remainder filled in from reference TRBV7-4 and TRBJ2-7): GAGVSQSPRYKVAKRGRDVALRCDSISGHVTLYWYRQTLGQGSEVLTYSQSDAQRDKSGRPSGRFSAERPERSVSTLKIQRTEQGDSAVYLCASGGTGTSDHEQYFGPGTRLTVT.

J is TRBJ2-7 and V is TRBV5-5, with 8 nucleotides matching TRBD2. Trimming cost V 4 bases and J 2 bases; bases outside gene matches: 5. This CDR3 has 14 amino acids. Germline-derived CDR1 and CDR2 are SGHKS and YYEKEE (reference sequence). CDR3 protein: CASSMAGGTYEQYF. The CDR3 DNA reads TGTGCCAGCAGCATGGCGGGGGGCACCTACGAGCAGTACTTC.

Worth noting for this clonotype: One end of the junction does not line up with germline, which may come from a read error. The J gene is TRBJ2-7, the V gene TRBV5-1, with a weak D call TRBD1 (7 bases). Germline values: CDR1 SGHRS, CDR2 YFSETQ. The CDR3 totals 11 residues. CDR3 in amino acids: CASSFTGDSCF. Written as DNA, the CDR3 is TGCGCCAGCAGCTTCACAGGGGACTCGTGCTTC. Complete variable domain (other parts from reference TRBV5-1 and TRBJ2-7): KAGVTQTPRYLIKTRGQQVTLSCSPISGHRSVSWYQQTPGQGLQFLFEYFSETQRNKGNFPGRFSGRQFSNSRSEMNVSTLELGDSALYLCASSFTGDSCFGPGTRLTVT.

The rearrangement uses TRBV20-1 and TRBJ1-5; D possibly corresponds to TRBD1 (5 bases). CDR3 size: 13 residues. V lost 6 bases to trimming and J lost 11 bases, with 20 bases between them. Germline CDR1 reads DFQATT; CDR2 reads SNEGSKA (reference sequence). The CDR3 region has the DNA TGCAGTGCAGAAGACAGCCCCGAGGAAGCCCAGCATTTT. Translating gives CSAEDSPEEAQHF.

The chain links TRBV12-3 or TRBV12-4 to TRBJ1-5; 7 bases agree with TRBD1. The V and J ends lost 7 bases and 11 bases, in that order; junction bases with no gene match: 14. This CDR3 is 14 amino acids long. The CDR3 region is CASKQGDPGGAQHF. The CDR3 DNA is TGTGCCAGCAAGCAGGGGGACCCAGGTGGAGCCCAGCATTTT.

The J gene is TRBJ1-1, the V gene TRBV19, with unresolved D. V lost 1 base, J lost 1 base, and 1 base lay in between. Germline V CDR1 and CDR2: LNHDA, SQIVND (reference sequence). CDR3 size: 12 residues. The CDR3 region has the DNA TGTGCCAGTAGTATAGGGAACACTGAAGCTTTCTTT. Its translation: CASSIGNTEAFF.

The chain carries TRBV29-1 and TRBJ1-4; the D is unclear. The CDR3 totals 14 residues. The germline gives CDR1 SQVTM, CDR2 ANQGSEA. CDR3 nucleotide sequence: TGCAGTGTTAAAGAGACAAGGAGTAATACTGAACTGTTTTTT. Its translation: CSVKETRSNTELFF.

The rearrangement joins TRBV5-8 to TRBJ2-7; 7 bases fit TRBD1. Germline V lookup: CDR1 SGHTS, CDR2 YDEGEE. The CDR3 is 13 amino acids. Trimming at V came to 3 bases and at J to 4 bases, leaving 4 bases not matched to a gene. The CDR3 region has the DNA TGTGCCAGCAGCTGGGACAGCGGTTACGAGCAGTACTTC. Amino acids: CASSWDSGYEQYF. Together with reference TRBV5-8 and TRBJ2-7, the CDR3 gives the full variable domain: EAGVTQSPTHLIKTRGQQATLRCSPISGHTSVYWYQQALGLGLQFLLWYDEGEERNRGNFPPRFSGRQFPNYSSELNVNALELEDSALYLCASSWDSGYEQYFGPGTRLTVT.

As regards this clonotype: At one boundary the junction diverges from the germline segment, which might be a read error. The chain recombines TRBV4-1 with TRBJ2-1; D is possibly TRBD2 (6 bases). Looked up from germline, CDR1 is MGHRA and CDR2 is YSYEKL. The CDR3 has 17 residues. CDR3 residues: CASSQSPGTYSHNEQFF. The CDR3 nucleotides are TGCGCCAGCAGCCAGTCGCCGGGGACTTACTCCCACAATGAGCAGTTCTTC.

This clonotype was found many times. This chain connects TRBV29-1 to TRBJ2-7; 7 positions match TRBD1. J gave up 2 bases and V 6 bases, and 7 bases lay outside the gene matches. This CDR3 is built from 13 residues. The germline CDR1 and CDR2 sequences are SQVTM and ANQGSEA. Written as DNA, the CDR3 is TGCAGCGTAATCCGGGACAGCGCCTACGAGCAGTACTTC. The encoded protein is CSVIRDSAYEQYF.

V usage is TRBV9 and J usage is TRBJ1-5, with D tentatively TRBD1 (5 bases). CDR1 is SGDLS, CDR2 YYNGEE, per germline. CDR3 length: 15 residues. Trimming removed 4 bases from V and 14 bases from J, with 25 bases in between. The CDR3 bases are TGTGCCAGCAGCTTAGTCTTGGGAAAGGGACCGCGCGAGCATTTT. It yields the protein CASSLVLGKGPREHF.

This clonotype was recorded a few times. The rearrangement uses TRBV4-2 and TRBJ2-3; D remains unclear. The CDR3 runs to 13 residues. CDR1 and CDR2 from the germline V gene are LGHNA and YNFKEQ. Trimming removed 4 bases at V and 2 bases at J, with 7 bases between. This CDR3 reads CASSPSTTDTQYF. The CDR3 DNA follows: TGTGCCAGCAGCCCCTCCACCACAGATACGCAGTATTTT.

The rearrangement uses TRBV7-8 and TRBJ2-7, with D possibly being TRBD2 (6 bases). The germline V gene encodes CDR1 SGHVS and CDR2 FQNEAQ. The CDR3 has 12 amino acids. Trimming stripped 5 bases from V and 5 bases from J, with 10 bases between. The CDR3 DNA is TGTGCCAGCAGCCACCCGGGGGACGAGCAGTACTTC. Encoded protein: CASSHPGDEQYF.

This chain uses TRBV9 with TRBJ1-6; 7 nucleotides agree with TRBD1. The trim removed 0 bases at V and 3 bases at J, leaving 0 bases unmatched. Germline V gene sequence: CDR1 SGDLS, CDR2 YYNGEE. The CDR3 loop spans 15 amino acids. The CDR3 here is CASSVAGGYNSPLHF. CDR3 coding DNA: TGTGCCAGCAGCGTAGCAGGGGGCTATAATTCACCCCTCCACTTT.

The V gene is TRBV29-1, the J gene TRBJ2-1; 7 bases are a match to TRBD2. The CDR3 is 14 amino acids. V was clipped by 7 bases and J by 0 bases; unmatched bases: 6. CDR1 SQVTM and CDR2 ANQGSEA come from the germline V gene. CDR3 residues: CSAQAGTSYNEQFF. The DNA of the CDR3 is TGCAGCGCCCAAGCGGGGACCTCCTACAATGAGCAGTTCTTC.

This sequence joins TRBV6-1 and TRBJ2-6; D gene uncertain. Trimming stripped 4 bases from V and 2 bases from J, with 3 bases between. Germline V CDR1 and CDR2: MNHNS, SASEGT. CDR3 length equals 13 residues. The CDR3 spells CASSGPGANVLTF. The CDR3 nucleotides are TGTGCCAGCAGTGGGCCTGGGGCCAACGTCCTGACTTTC.